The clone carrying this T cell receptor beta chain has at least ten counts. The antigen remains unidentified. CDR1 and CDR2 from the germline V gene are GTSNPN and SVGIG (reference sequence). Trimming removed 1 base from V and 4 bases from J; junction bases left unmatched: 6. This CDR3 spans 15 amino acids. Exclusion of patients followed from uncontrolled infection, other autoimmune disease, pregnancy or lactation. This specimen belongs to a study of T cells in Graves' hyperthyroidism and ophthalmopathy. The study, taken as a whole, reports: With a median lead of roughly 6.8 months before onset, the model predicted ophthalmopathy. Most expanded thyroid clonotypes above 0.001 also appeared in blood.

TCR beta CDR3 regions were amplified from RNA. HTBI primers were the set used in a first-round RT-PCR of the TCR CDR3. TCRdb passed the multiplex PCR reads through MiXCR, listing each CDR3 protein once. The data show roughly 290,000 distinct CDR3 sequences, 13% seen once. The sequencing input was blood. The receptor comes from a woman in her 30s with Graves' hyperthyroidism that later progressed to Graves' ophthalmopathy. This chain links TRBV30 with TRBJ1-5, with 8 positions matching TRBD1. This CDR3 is CAWSAPGTGNQPQHF. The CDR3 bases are TGTGCCTGGAGTGCCCCCGGGACAGGTAATCAGCCCCAGCATTTT.